The 3 T cell receptor beta chains below were found in one sample sequenced in a study of blood T cells in healthy people across ages. Primed by a sample-barcoded 5' primer and a J-beta primer mix, a second PCR proceeded for roughly 6 to 12 cycles. TCRdb used MiXCR to reprocess the 5' RACE reads, holding one entry per CDR3 protein. The data show around 1,800,000 distinct CDR3 sequences, with roughly two fifths seen just once and under 30% held by the top ten. Input material: blood. Every receptor here comes from a human donor in good health.

The count of this clonotype is one. This chain links TRBV5-4 with TRBJ1-2; TRBD1 is a possible D gene (5 bases). CDR3 length: 14 residues. V was trimmed by 4 bases and J by 2 bases, leaving 12 bases between them. Germline V lookup: CDR1 SGHNT, CDR2 YYREEE (reference sequence). The CDR3 region is CASSVGVTNYGYTF. Here the CDR3 DNA reads TGTGCCAGCAGCGTGGGGGTTACGAACTATGGCTACACCTTC.

The rearrangement links TRBV6-1 to TRBJ1-2; 7 nucleotides match TRBD1. Germline V gene lookup returns CDR1 MNHNS and CDR2 SASEGT. V lost 5 bases, J lost 3 bases, and 12 bases stayed unmatched. CDR3 length: 16 amino acids. The CDR3 DNA follows: TGTGCCAGCAGTCAAGGGACAGAGGTGCTTCACTATGGCTACACCTTC. Its translation is CASSQGTEVLHYGYTF.

With regard to this clonotype: One junction end disagrees with the germline gene, perhaps due to a read error. This chain connects TRBV2 to TRBJ1-4, with D perhaps TRBD1 (5 bases). This CDR3 has 16 residues. Germline V gene sequence: CDR1 SNHLY, CDR2 FYNNEI. As DNA, the CDR3 is TGTGCCAGCAGTGAAATAAATTGGACAACGGATGAAGAACTGTTTTTT. Residues: CASSEINWTTDEELFF.